The sequence of this T cell receptor beta chain was determined in a study of blood T cell repertoires in COVID-19 (dated by TCRdb to the early 2020s). Study-wide context: The collaborator samples originated in the United States, Italy and Spain and spanned the acute and convalescent phases of COVID-19. The material from the prospective study consisted of cDNA or gDNA derived from T cells, B-cell-depleted T cells, or PBMCs. Deeply sampled blood TCRbeta repertoires from subjects exposed to, actively infected with, or recovered from COVID-19 were included in the dataset. The repertoires were made available in a free public database intended to serve as a resource for research on the immune response to SARS-CoV-2. The samples were drawn from the first 160 participants of the ongoing ImmuneRACE study and from more than 1,000 subjects provided by 6 global collaborators. Sample metadata almost always included a de-identified subject ID, COVID-19 status, age in years and sex. Where available, HLA class I and class II types were obtained from metadata supplied by the sample provider rather than from assay-based typing. The research as a whole found: The amount of clinical and demographic metadata varied by source and participant and was provided uncurated.

Whole blood was collected in K2EDTA tubes by collaborating institutions according to the institutions' own protocols. For TCRbeta analysis, collaborators shipped samples in one of three forms: frozen whole blood, isolated PBMCs, or DNA extracted from either of those sample types. This clone was seen many times. Its antigen remains unidentified. Base-call qualities are not available, and no considerably larger clone is one nucleotide away. The immunoSEQ Assay, a bias-controlled multiplex PCR, was used to amplify TCRbeta CDR3 regions from genomic DNA. From the authors' description of their analysis: Within the assay, amplification of reference gene primers was used to estimate how many nucleated cells each sample contained. To quantify the absolute abundance of each unique TCRbeta CDR3 rearrangement, sequence reads were collapsed and filtered. For each sample, productive Simpson clonality was calculated by taking the square root of Simpson's diversity index across productive rearrangements. TCRdb took this table from immuneACCESS and kept in-frame rearrangements with V and J called. Such tables lack part of the clones; where checked against another copy, unresolved V genes explain under half of the gap, and the rest is unexplained. From that table come the V and J calls and clone size; the DNA was used to work out D and trimming. Within this sample are some 100,000 clones, with roughly 79% of them counted one time only. Roughly 15% of the sample is taken by the ten largest.

The material sequenced was peripheral blood. The clonotype originates from a human donor in a cohort sampled during active COVID-19.

The DNA reads TGTGCCAGCAGCCCGACAGGGCGAATGACTAATGAAAAACTGTTTTTT. It translates to CASSPTGRMTNEKLFF. The chain links TRBV7-3 with TRBJ1-4, and TRBD1 aligns with 7 junction nucleotides. The germline V gene specifies SGHTA as CDR1 and FQGTGA as CDR2. Its CDR3 holds 16 amino acids, cysteine through phenylalanine. Just CDR3 DNA is preserved here, 48 bases in frame from base 1. Unmatched junction bases come to 8, with V trimmed by 5 bases and J by 2 bases.